A selection of T cell receptor beta chains follows, all from one sample in a study of T-cell reconstitution after alpha-beta-depleted transplantation in children. TCRdb itself ran the PCR reads through MiXCR, one entry per CDR3 protein. The sample holds around 370,000 distinct CDR3 sequences, 15% to 20% seen once. Material: PBMCs, mostly from graft donor cells, obtained 360 days after TCRalphabeta/CD19-depleted stem cell transplant. These TCRs come from a male patient aged 2 to 10 who had a stem cell transplant for acute lymphoblastic leukemia, so the T cells may come from the graft donor. The CDR3 runs from the conserved cysteine through the conserved F or W. A D gene is named only where the DNA matches it firmly. A clone size is listed for some rows: how often the clone was seen (once, few, many), or a class if it is expanded.

TRBD2	few	TRBJ2-7	TRBV27	TGTGCCAGCAGTTTAGTCCTAGCGGGAGCGAGTGAGCAGTACTTC	CASSLVLAGASEQYF
TRBD2	few	TRBJ2-2	TRBV5-1	TGCGCCAGCAGCTTGGTGGGACTAGAAATCGGGGAGCTGTTTTTT	CASSLVGLEIGELFF
NA	few	TRBJ1-2	TRBV4-3	TGCGCCAGCAGCCAAGAGCAGGGTGGTGGCTACACCTTC	CASSQEQGGGYTF
TRBD1	few	TRBJ2-2	TRBV4-3	TGCGCCAGCAGCCAATTGAGGGGGCTGGACACCGGGGAGCTGTTTTTT	CASSQLRGLDTGELFF
NA	NA	TRBJ1-3	TRBV20-1	TGCAGTGCTAGACGACCTAAACAGGGCCTCTCTGGAAACACCATATATTTT	CSARRPKQGLSGNTIYF
NA	many	TRBJ2-7	TRBV4-3	TGCGCCAGCAGCCAAGACGCCGGCTACCCTTACTCCTACGAGCAGTACTTC	CASSQDAGYPYSYEQYF
NA	few	TRBJ2-5	TRBV4-3	TGCGCCAGCAGCCGAACTACTGGCGAGACCCAGTACTTC	CASSRTTGETQYF
TRBD2	few	TRBJ2-3	TRBV12-3/TRBV12-4	TGTGCCAGCCCGGAGACTAGCGGGAGCACAGATACGCAGTATTTT	CASPETSGSTDTQYF
TRBD1	NA	TRBJ2-7	TRBV7-2	TGTGCCAGCAGCTTCCGTACCGGGACAGGGTATTACGAGCAGTACTTC	CASSFRTGTGYYEQYF
TRBD1	few	TRBJ2-1	TRBV2	TGTGCCAGCAGCGCCCTGGGACAGGTGTACAATGAGCAGTTCTTC	CASSALGQVYNEQFF
NA	many	TRBJ2-1	TRBV12-3/TRBV12-4	TGTGCCAGCAGTTTCGCCGTATCTTTTGAACGGAACTCCTACAATGAGCAGTTCTTC	CASSFAVSFERNSYNEQFF
TRBD1	NA	TRBJ2-6	TRBV18	TGTGCCAGCTCACCAACGTCAGGGGGCCATGGGGCCAACGTCCTGACTTTC	CASSPTSGGHGANVLTF
TRBD2	NA	TRBJ2-1	TRBV12-3/TRBV12-4	TGTGCCAGCAGTCACTCTAGCGGGCTCTCCTACAATGAGCAGTTCTTC	CASSHSSGLSYNEQFF
NA	NA	TRBJ1-3	TRBV4-3	TGCGCCAGCAGCCATCGCCCTCCGACGGAGTACTCTGGAAACACCATATATTTT	CASSHRPPTEYSGNTIYF
NA	NA	TRBJ2-5	TRBV9	TGTGCCAGCAGCGTAGTAGGAAGAGTTGCGGAGACCCAGTACTTC	CASSVVGRVAETQYF
TRBD2	NA	TRBJ2-3	TRBV9	TGTGCCAGCAGCCCGACGGGACTAGCGACGCAGTATTTT	CASSPTGLATQYF
TRBD2	NA	TRBJ2-2	TRBV2	TGTGCCAGCAGGCCTGGACTAGCGGGAAACACCGGGGAGCTGTTTTTT	CASRPGLAGNTGELFF
TRBD1	few	TRBJ1-2	TRBV20-1	TGCAGTGCTAGAGATACAGGGGATGGCTACACCTTC	CSARDTGDGYTF
NA	few	TRBJ1-1	TRBV28	TGTGCCAGCAGTTTACACCGGGACGAGCCCATGAACACTGAAGCTTTCTTT	CASSLHRDEPMNTEAFF
NA	NA	TRBJ2-1	TRBV5-1	TGCGCCAGCAGTTTGCTCGGGGTCTACGATGAGCAGTTCTTC	CASSLLGVYDEQFF
TRBD1	many	TRBJ2-3	TRBV7-3	TGTGCCAGCAGCTCCGGACAGGGCGCAGATACGCAGTATTTT	CASSSGQGADTQYF
NA	many	TRBJ2-5	TRBV4-2	TGTGCCAGCAGCCAAGCAACTGGTGAGACCCAGTACTTC	CASSQATGETQYF
NA	many	TRBJ2-7	TRBV12-3/TRBV12-4	TGCGCCAGCAGCCCCGGACCTTCCTACGAGCAGTACTTC	CASSPGPSYEQYF